The 26 T cell receptor beta chains below all came from one sample that was sequenced in a study of cytomegalovirus exposure and HLA in healthy donors. Sequencing used immunoSEQ multiplex PCR; TCRdb keeps in-frame clones, though not all of them. Among 90,000 to 120,000 clones listed, approximately 85% were seen once. The sample comprised PBMCs. Receptors were obtained from a young woman in good health and CMV-seronegative.

Here the CDR3 reads CSVDLGGGEKLFF. CDR3 coding DNA: TGCAGCGTTGATTTGGGGGGAGGTGAAAAACTGTTTTTT. The chain recombines TRBV29-1 with TRBJ1-4, with TRBD1 as a possible D gene (5 bases). The CDR3 is 13 residues long. CDR1 is SQVTM and CDR2 is ANQGSEA in the germline V gene. V shed 3 bases and J shed 7 bases, with 12 bases lying between them. Complete variable domain (other parts from reference TRBV29-1 and TRBJ1-4): SAVISQKPSRDICQRGTSLTIQCQVDSQVTMMFWYRQQPGQSLTLIATANQGSEATYESGFVIDKFPISRPNLTFSTLTVSNMSPEDSSIYLCSVDLGGGEKLFFGSGTQLSVL.

V gene TRBV9 combines with J gene TRBJ2-4; tentatively, D is TRBD2 (5 bases). Germline CDR1 is SGDLS and CDR2 is YYNGEE. Trimming pared 4 bases from V and 0 bases from J, leaving 11 bases between. There are 15 residues in the CDR3. CDR3 coding DNA: TGTGCCAGCAGCCGCAGCGGACTAGCCAAAAACATTCAGTACTTC. It yields the protein CASSRSGLAKNIQYF.

In DNA, the CDR3 is TGTGCCAGTCTGGACAGGGATGGAAACACCATATATTTT. Its protein is CASLDRDGNTIYF. This chain links TRBV19 with TRBJ1-3; 8 nucleotides match TRBD1. Germline assignment: CDR1 LNHDA and CDR2 SQIVND (reference sequence). The V and J ends lost 8 bases and 3 bases, in that order; junction bases with no gene match: 3. The CDR3 has 13 residues.

The chain's CDR3 is CASSFGTANYGYTF. Written as DNA, the CDR3 is TGCGCCAGCAGCTTCGGGACAGCTAACTATGGCTACACCTTC. The rearrangement joins TRBV5-1 to TRBJ1-2; 7 bases agree with TRBD1. The V and J ends lost 2 bases and 0 bases, in that order; junction bases with no gene match: 1. The CDR3 runs 14 residues. Germline V gene sequence: CDR1 SGHRS, CDR2 YFSETQ.

V is TRBV7-6 and J is TRBJ1-1; the D gene is possibly TRBD1 (5 bases). Deletions cut 5 bases from V and 3 bases from J, with 19 bases between. The CDR3 runs to 16 residues. The germline CDR1 and CDR2 sequences are SGHVS and FNYEAQ. The CDR3 bases are TGTGCCAGCAGCGCCGCCCAGGGTGGGATTTACACTGAAGCTTTCTTT. It translates to CASSAAQGGIYTEAFF.

The CDR3 is CASSESGITGANVLTF. CDR3 in DNA: TGTGCCAGCAGTGAATCCGGGATCACCGGGGCCAACGTCCTGACTTTC. The chain couples TRBV6-1 to TRBJ2-6; perhaps TRBD2 as D (5 bases). Germline V lookup: CDR1 MNHNS, CDR2 SASEGT. V was clipped by 2 bases and J by 4 bases, with 12 bases between them. The CDR3 is 16 residues long.

The rearrangement links TRBV7-7 to TRBJ1-3; TRBD1 is a possible D gene (5 bases). The CDR3 has 13 amino acids. Trimming pared 1 base from V and 9 bases from J, leaving 10 bases between. The germline CDR1 and CDR2 sequences are SSHAT and FNYEAQ (reference sequence). In DNA form, the CDR3 reads TGTGCCAGCAGCTTAGGTCAGGGTAGCACCATATATTTT. It codes for CASSLGQGSTIYF.

The chain links TRBV7-2 to TRBJ1-1; D remains unclear. The CDR3 runs 12 residues. CDR1 is SGHTA and CDR2 is FQGNSA in the germline V gene. V was shortened by 7 bases and J by 4 bases, with 10 bases between the two germline ends. The CDR3 loop reads CASNGAGTEAFF. The CDR3 DNA follows: TGTGCCAGCAATGGAGCGGGCACTGAAGCTTTCTTT.

This clone was detected once. V usage is TRBV6-1 and J usage is TRBJ1-2, with D uncertain. In germline, CDR1 is MNHNS, CDR2 SASEGT. Trimming removed 5 bases at V and 8 bases at J, with 12 bases between. This CDR3 region has 12 residues. As DNA, the CDR3 is TGTGCCAGCAGTCAGCAGAGCGTCGGCTACACCTTC. Protein: CASSQQSVGYTF.

The V call is TRBV19, the J call TRBJ1-2; TRBD1 matches at 10 bases. Germline lookup yields CDR1 LNHDA and CDR2 SQIVND (reference sequence). The CDR3 totals 15 residues. V lost 5 bases to trimming and J lost 3 bases; unmatched junction nucleotides: 6. The CDR3 reads CASSPPGTGDYGYTF. In DNA form, the CDR3 reads TGTGCCAGTAGTCCGCCGGGGACAGGGGACTATGGCTACACCTTC.

The V call is TRBV2, the J call TRBJ1-5; D is unclear. Germline-derived CDR1 and CDR2 are SNHLY and FYNNEI. Between the trimmed V and J ends, which lost 2 bases and 6 bases, there was a span of 20 bases. The CDR3 has 17 residues. This CDR3 reads CASSEWQLLSGSQPQHF. Written as DNA, the CDR3 is TGTGCCAGCAGTGAATGGCAGCTACTCTCAGGAAGTCAGCCCCAGCATTTT.

The chain carries TRBV10-3 and TRBJ1-1; D not certain. The ends were cut back, 11 bases at V and 1 base at J, with 11 bases in the middle. This CDR3 has 12 amino acids. The germline V gene has CDR1 ENHRY and CDR2 SYGVKD. CDR3 nucleotides: TGTGCCTCCTTAGCAGAGAACACTGAAGCTTTCTTT. This sequence encodes CASLAENTEAFF.

The rearrangement links TRBV11-2 to TRBJ2-7, with 10 positions matching TRBD2. Losses at the gene ends were 6 bases for V and 1 base for J; bases not matched to a gene: 3. Germline V gives CDR1 SGHAT, CDR2 FQNNGV. The CDR3 totals 14 residues. CDR3 sequence reads: CASSPSGGSYEQYF. The CDR3 DNA is TGTGCCAGCAGTCCTAGCGGGGGATCCTACGAGCAGTACTTC.

The V call is TRBV28, the J call TRBJ2-7; the D gene is possibly TRBD1 (5 bases). V lost 2 bases and J lost 7, with 15 bases in between. Germline assignment: CDR1 MDHEN and CDR2 SYDVKM. This CDR3 is 14 amino acids long. CDR3 loop: CASSLRQPTREQYF. In nucleotides, the CDR3 is TGTGCCAGCAGTTTAAGACAGCCTACGCGTGAGCAGTACTTC.

The chain employs TRBV27 and TRBJ2-1; 12 positions agree with TRBD2. CDR3 length: 14 amino acids. The germline CDR1 and CDR2 sequences are MNHEY and SMNVEV (reference sequence). V dropped 6 bases and J dropped 7; count of bases not matched to a gene: 4. The CDR3 DNA is TGTGCCAGCAGAACCGGACTAGCGGGGAATGAGCAGTTCTTC. Translation: CASRTGLAGNEQFF.

The rearrangement links TRBV19 to TRBJ1-1; no reliable D call. The CDR3 has 12 amino acids. Per germline, CDR1 LNHDA and CDR2 SQIVND (reference sequence). Trimming removed 7 bases from V and 7 bases from J, with 13 bases in between. The CDR3 DNA follows: TGTGCCAGTAATCCGTCTGGCGGTGAAGCTTTCTTT. Its protein is CASNPSGGEAFF.

The V and J genes are TRBV28 and TRBJ1-3; D call uncertain. The CDR3 has 13 amino acids. Trimming stripped 7 bases from V and 0 bases from J, with 7 bases between. Germline-derived CDR1 and CDR2 are MDHEN and SYDVKM. The CDR3 loop reads CASTPSSGNTIYF. CDR3 nucleotide sequence: TGTGCCAGCACCCCGTCCTCTGGAAACACCATATATTTT.

The chain joins TRBV23-1 to TRBJ1-1; unclear D gene. TRBV23-1 qualifies as an ORF whose function is uncertain. The CDR3 runs 13 residues. V was trimmed by 4 bases and J by 6 bases, leaving 12 bases between them. Written as DNA, the CDR3 is TGCGCCAGCAGTCTGGGAGGTAGCGCTGAAGCTTTCTTT. It specifies CASSLGGSAEAFF.

The gene calls are TRBV5-1 and TRBJ1-2; 9 nucleotides agree with TRBD1. This CDR3 has 16 residues. Germline V CDR1 and CDR2: SGHRS, YFSETQ. With 4 bases clipped from V and 5 bases from J, the junction kept 12 bases outside the gene matches. Here the CDR3 reads CASSPMQDRGEYGYTF. DNA for the CDR3: TGCGCCAGCAGCCCAATGCAGGACAGGGGTGAGTATGGCTACACCTTC.

The CDR3 DNA sequence: TGTGCCAGCAGCGCCGGGGATCTAGCGATTTTCGCAGATACGCAGTATTTT. It encodes CASSAGDLAIFADTQYF. V gene TRBV7-6 combines with J gene TRBJ2-3, with a possible D match to TRBD2 (6 bases). Germline values: CDR1 SGHVS, CDR2 FNYEAQ. CDR3 length equals 17 residues. Trimming took off 5 bases at V and 4 bases at J, with 22 bases between the two ends.

The chain couples TRBV11-2 to TRBJ2-3; 9 bases align to TRBD2. V lost 1 base to trimming and J lost 5 bases; unmatched junction nucleotides: 4. Germline V gene lookup returns CDR1 SGHAT and CDR2 FQNNGV. The CDR3 is 15 amino acids. The CDR3 bases are TGTGCCAGCAGCTTAGGCGGGGGGGCAGGAGATACGCAGTATTTT. It codes for CASSLGGGAGDTQYF.

The chain links TRBV6-5 to TRBJ1-1; D ambiguous. The V end was cut by 0 bases, the J end by 1 base, with 12 bases between. Germline V gene data show CDR1 as MNHEY and CDR2 as SVGAGI. The CDR3 loop spans 16 amino acids. The CDR3 nucleotides read TGTGCCAGCAGTTACTCGTCGTGGACTCCGAACACTGAAGCTTTCTTT. It specifies CASSYSSWTPNTEAFF.

The chain recombines TRBV5-6 with TRBJ2-1; 10 bases are a match to TRBD2. The trim removed 0 bases at V and 12 bases at J, leaving 12 bases unmatched. This CDR3 contains 16 residues. Germline V gene sequence: CDR1 SGHDT, CDR2 YYEEEE. The CDR3 here is CASSLGGASGRGRQFF. The CDR3 bases are TGTGCCAGCAGCTTGGGTGGGGCTAGCGGGAGAGGGAGGCAGTTCTTC.

V is TRBV4-1 and J is TRBJ2-5; D uncertain. V dropped 6 bases and J dropped 5 bases, with 10 bases sitting between them. This CDR3 has 12 residues. Germline-derived CDR1 and CDR2 are MGHRA and YSYEKL. This CDR3 reads CASSQRGETQYF. Written as DNA, the CDR3 is TGCGCCAGCAGTCAACGCGGCGAGACCCAGTACTTC.

J is TRBJ2-7 and V is TRBV5-4; 8 nucleotides match TRBD1. Germline loops: CDR1 SGHNT, CDR2 YYREEE (reference sequence). V lost 4 bases, J lost 3 bases, and 3 bases stayed unmatched. CDR3 length equals 13 residues. The DNA of the CDR3 is TGTGCCAGCAGCATGGGACAGGACTACGAGCAGTACTTC. It specifies CASSMGQDYEQYF.

This chain links TRBV6-5 with TRBJ1-4; 7 nucleotides agree with TRBD1. The CDR3 loop spans 16 amino acids. J lost 4 bases, V lost 0 bases, and 5 bases had no gene match. CDR1 and CDR2 (germline): MNHEY, SVGAGI. DNA of the CDR3: TGTGCCAGCAGTTACTCAGGGACAGTGAATAATGAAAAACTGTTTTTT. Protein sequence: CASSYSGTVNNEKLFF.